The 24 T cell receptor beta chains listed next were all sequenced from one sample in a study of CD8 T cells in ankylosing spondylitis (dated by TCRdb to about 2017). The library was prepared using 5' RACE. Data came from an Illumina MiSeq. Using fastp at Q25 and MiXCR, TCRdb reprocessed the public reads and kept productive beta chains. Duplicate CDR3 protein sequences are folded into a single record with the most common DNA and genes. Counted in this sample were 35,000 or so distinct CDR3 sequences; 15% to 20% of them appeared once. Over 45% of the sample is taken by the ten largest. The source material was blood. The receptors stem from a male donor with ankylosing spondylitis or in good health (not recorded which).

The chain carries TRBV5-4 and TRBJ2-3; 9 bases fit TRBD1. Per the germline V gene, CDR1 is SGHNT and CDR2 is YYREEE (reference sequence). The CDR3 covers 15 residues. The V and J ends lost 3 bases and 0 bases, in that order; junction bases with no gene match: 2. This chain's CDR3 is CASSWTGASTDTQYF. The CDR3 DNA is TGTGCCAGCAGCTGGACAGGGGCTAGCACAGATACGCAGTATTTT.

This rearrangement joins TRBV4-3 to TRBJ1-1, with D unclear. The germline V gene has CDR1 LGHNA and CDR2 YSLEER. V dropped 0 bases and J dropped 5 bases, with 4 bases sitting between them. The CDR3 totals 12 residues. In DNA, the CDR3 is TGCGCCAGCAGCCAAGAAAGGACTGAAGCTTTCTTT. It translates to CASSQERTEAFF.

The chain employs TRBV9 and TRBJ2-2, with 7 bases matching TRBD1. V trimming: 3 bases; J trimming: 0 bases; junction bases outside the gene matches: 14. The CDR3 contains 19 residues. Per the germline V gene, CDR1 is SGDLS and CDR2 is YYNGEE. The DNA of the CDR3 is TGTGCCAGCAGCGCCAAGGGGGACAGTCTTCTCGCGAACACCGGGGAGCTGTTTTTT. Protein product: CASSAKGDSLLANTGELFF.

The chain recombines TRBV6-2 or TRBV6-3 with TRBJ2-2; 9 nucleotides align to TRBD1. CDR1 is MNHEY and CDR2 is SVGEGT in the germline V gene. The length of the CDR3 is 16 residues. The ends lost 5 bases at V and 5 bases at J; junction bases unmatched: 9. Here the CDR3 DNA reads TGTGCCAGCAGTACCGGCGGGACAGGGCGGACCGGGGAGCTGTTTTTT. It yields the protein CASSTGGTGRTGELFF.

This clonotype turned up a few times. The rearrangement joins TRBV6-5 to TRBJ2-1, with 13 bases matching TRBD2. CDR1 is MNHEY, CDR2 SVGAGI, per germline. V lost 6 bases and J lost 5; bases outside the gene matches: 4. This CDR3 has 15 amino acids. The CDR3 DNA is TGTGCCAGCAGGCCCGGGACTAGCGGGAACAATGAGCAGTTCTTC. Protein product: CASRPGTSGNNEQFF.

This clonotype occurred a few times. The gene calls are TRBV9 and TRBJ2-7; D might be TRBD1 (5 bases). Germline CDR1 is SGDLS and CDR2 is YYNGEE. This CDR3 has 14 amino acids. Trimming left V 3 bases short and J 3 bases short, with 13 bases between. CDR3 sequence (DNA): TGTGCCAGCAGCGCCGCTTCTAGGGGCTACGAGCAGTACTTC. This translates into CASSAASRGYEQYF.

The chain links TRBV6-5 to TRBJ1-6; D uncertain. The V and J ends lost 2 bases and 0 bases respectively, with 8 bases between them. Germline CDR1 and CDR2: MNHEY and SVGAGI. The CDR3 has 16 amino acids. The CDR3 coding sequence is TGTGCCAGCAGTTACAACGGAGGCTCCTATAATTCACCCCTCCACTTT. Translated: CASSYNGGSYNSPLHF.

The chain carries TRBV10-3 and TRBJ2-1; the D call may be TRBD1 or TRBD2 (5 bases each). The CDR3 runs to 15 residues. V was cut by 6 bases and J by 9 bases, with 21 bases left in between. Germline V lookup: CDR1 ENHRY, CDR2 SYGVKD. The CDR3 region is CAIRAGTPSWGEQFF. The CDR3 nucleotides are TGTGCCATCAGGGCCGGGACCCCCTCCTGGGGTGAGCAGTTCTTC.

The table lists this clonotype with many counts. The chain employs TRBV20-1 and TRBJ2-1; 11 positions match TRBD2. The CDR3 loop spans 14 amino acids. CDR1 DFQATT and CDR2 SNEGSKA come from the germline V gene (reference sequence). V was pared by 6 bases and J by 6 bases, with 7 bases of the junction left unmatched. CDR3: CSATLAGESNEQFF. In DNA form, the CDR3 reads TGCAGTGCAACACTAGCGGGAGAGTCCAATGAGCAGTTCTTC.

This clonotype turned up a few times. The rearrangement joins TRBV6-6 to TRBJ1-4; perhaps TRBD1 as D (5 bases). The germline V and J ends were trimmed by 6 bases and 1 base, with 9 bases remaining between them. This CDR3 has 14 residues. CDR1 MNHNY and CDR2 SVGAGI come from the germline V gene (reference sequence). The CDR3 sequence is CASRVGGTNEKLFF. The CDR3 nucleotides read TGTGCCAGCAGAGTGGGGGGAACTAATGAAAAACTGTTTTTT.

This clonotype turned up a few times. The genes are TRBV20-1 and TRBJ1-4; a possible D gene is TRBD1 (6 bases). This CDR3 has 15 amino acids. CDR1 and CDR2 (germline): DFQATT, SNEGSKA (reference sequence). V lost 5 bases, J lost 1 base, and 14 bases lay in between. Written as DNA, the CDR3 is TGCAGTGCTGAGGGGGGTCAAGGAACTAATGAAAAACTGTTTTTT. Amino acid sequence: CSAEGGQGTNEKLFF.

In this sample, this clonotype turned up a few times. The chain combines TRBV3-1 with TRBJ2-7, with a tentative D call TRBD2 (5 bases). The CDR3 totals 17 residues. Germline CDR1 reads LGHDT; CDR2 reads YNNKEL (reference sequence). V lost 0 bases to trimming and J lost 2 bases, with 17 bases between them. In nucleotides, the CDR3 is TGTGCCAGCAGCCAAGAATGGGGAGACATAGTGACCTACGAGCAGTACTTC. It specifies CASSQEWGDIVTYEQYF.

A few counts support this clonotype. The chain combines TRBV20-1 with TRBJ2-1; 7 bases are shared with TRBD2. The CDR3 contains 12 residues. V lost 2 bases, J lost 8 bases, and 3 bases stayed unmatched. Germline-derived CDR1 and CDR2 are DFQATT and SNEGSKA (reference sequence). CDR3 coding DNA: TGCAGTGCTAGACCGGGGGGTTATGAGCAGTTCTTC. This gives the protein CSARPGGYEQFF.

The table lists this clonotype with a few counts. This chain's CDR3 is CASSQEGDAKIYEKLFF. The CDR3 region has the DNA TGCGCCAGCAGCCAAGAGGGAGATGCAAAGATATATGAAAAACTGTTTTTT. The V and J genes are TRBV4-1 and TRBJ1-4; D gene ambiguous. The CDR3 covers 17 residues. The ends were cut back, 0 bases at V and 6 bases at J, with 17 bases in the middle. The germline CDR1 and CDR2 sequences are MGHRA and YSYEKL.

There are a few counts of this clonotype. The chain combines TRBV20-1 with TRBJ1-1; D is unclear. Germline V CDR1 and CDR2: DFQATT, SNEGSKA (reference sequence). V was cut by 4 bases and J by 0 bases, with 9 bases left in between. The CDR3 length is 13 residues. The CDR3 is CSAKGLLNTEAFF. As DNA, the CDR3 is TGCAGTGCTAAGGGTTTGTTGAACACTGAAGCTTTCTTT.

The chain's CDR3 is CASSLWLGAKNIQYF. Here the CDR3 DNA reads TGTGCCAGCAGCTTATGGCTGGGAGCCAAAAACATTCAGTACTTC. The rearrangement links TRBV5-6 to TRBJ2-4; D is undetermined. The ends were cut back, 2 bases at V and 0 bases at J, with 9 bases in the middle. The germline CDR1 and CDR2 sequences are SGHDT and YYEEEE. This CDR3 has 15 residues.

Regarding this clonotype: At one end the junction does not follow the germline gene, possibly because of a read error. The chain links TRBV4-3 to TRBJ2-3; 7 bases map to TRBD2. This CDR3 is 15 amino acids long. Germline V gene lookup returns CDR1 LGHNA and CDR2 YSLEER. CDR3 coding DNA: TGCACCAGCAGCCCTTTAGGGCGGGAGACAGATACGCAGTATTTT. Amino acid sequence: CTSSPLGRETDTQYF.

The CDR3 loop reads CSARTSGTMNTQYF. DNA for the CDR3: TGCAGTGCTCGGACTAGCGGGACCATGAATACGCAGTATTTT. This chain joins TRBV20-1 and TRBJ2-3; 12 bases fit TRBD2. V shed 5 bases, J shed 7 bases, and the junction held 7 bases outside the gene matches. This CDR3 region has 14 residues. Germline V gene lookup returns CDR1 DFQATT and CDR2 SNEGSKA (reference sequence).

This clonotype has only a few counts. The J gene is TRBJ2-2, the V gene TRBV12-3 or TRBV12-4; D possibly corresponds to TRBD2 (6 bases). Trimming took off 1 base at V and 5 bases at J, with 11 bases between the two ends. The CDR3 sequence is 15 residues long. This CDR3 is CASSLDGGWTGELFF. The CDR3 region has the DNA TGTGCCAGCAGTTTAGACGGGGGATGGACCGGGGAGCTGTTTTTT.

This clonotype turned up a few times. DNA for the CDR3: TGCGCCAGCAGCTTGGATATCTCTGGGGCCAACGTCCTGACTTTC. Its translation: CASSLDISGANVLTF. The chain employs TRBV5-1 and TRBJ2-6, with D hard to call. Germline CDR1 is SGHRS and CDR2 is YFSETQ. The CDR3 sequence is 15 residues long. V dropped 0 bases and J dropped 0 bases, with 4 bases sitting between them.

This clonotype has ten or more counts. The chain uses TRBV5-1 and TRBJ2-7; D perhaps matches TRBD2 (6 bases). Trimming pared 4 bases from V and 7 bases from J, leaving 15 bases between. Germline V gene lookup returns CDR1 SGHRS and CDR2 YFSETQ. The CDR3 covers 13 residues. For the CDR3, the DNA is TGCGCCAGCAGCCGGGAGTCAGCTGCGGAGCAGTACTTC. This translates into CASSRESAAEQYF.

The chain carries TRBV5-1 and TRBJ2-2, with 7 bases matching TRBD2. V trimming: 4 bases; J trimming: 5 bases; junction bases outside the gene matches: 2. CDR1 and CDR2 from the germline V gene are SGHRS and YFSETQ. The CDR3 runs 13 residues. The DNA of the CDR3 is TGCGCCAGCAGCCCAGCGGGGACCGGGGAGCTGTTTTTT. Protein product: CASSPAGTGELFF.

This clonotype was recorded a few times. The gene calls are TRBV3-1 and TRBJ2-2, with 8 bases fitting TRBD2. This CDR3 spans 16 amino acids. Looked up from germline, CDR1 is LGHDT and CDR2 is YNNKEL (reference sequence). Unmatched junction bases numbered 4, after V lost 1 base and J lost 3 bases. The CDR3: CASSQVAGTDTGELFF. The CDR3 DNA follows: TGTGCCAGCAGCCAAGTAGCGGGGACCGACACCGGGGAGCTGTTTTTT.

The chain combines TRBV5-1 with TRBJ2-1; no clear D gene. Germline V gene sequence: CDR1 SGHRS, CDR2 YFSETQ. With 2 bases removed from V and 6 bases from J, the gap between germline ends came to 12 bases. The CDR3 runs to 14 residues. The CDR3 bases are TGCGCCAGCAGCTTAACGGTTTTTTCCAATGAGCAGTTCTTC. Protein: CASSLTVFSNEQFF.